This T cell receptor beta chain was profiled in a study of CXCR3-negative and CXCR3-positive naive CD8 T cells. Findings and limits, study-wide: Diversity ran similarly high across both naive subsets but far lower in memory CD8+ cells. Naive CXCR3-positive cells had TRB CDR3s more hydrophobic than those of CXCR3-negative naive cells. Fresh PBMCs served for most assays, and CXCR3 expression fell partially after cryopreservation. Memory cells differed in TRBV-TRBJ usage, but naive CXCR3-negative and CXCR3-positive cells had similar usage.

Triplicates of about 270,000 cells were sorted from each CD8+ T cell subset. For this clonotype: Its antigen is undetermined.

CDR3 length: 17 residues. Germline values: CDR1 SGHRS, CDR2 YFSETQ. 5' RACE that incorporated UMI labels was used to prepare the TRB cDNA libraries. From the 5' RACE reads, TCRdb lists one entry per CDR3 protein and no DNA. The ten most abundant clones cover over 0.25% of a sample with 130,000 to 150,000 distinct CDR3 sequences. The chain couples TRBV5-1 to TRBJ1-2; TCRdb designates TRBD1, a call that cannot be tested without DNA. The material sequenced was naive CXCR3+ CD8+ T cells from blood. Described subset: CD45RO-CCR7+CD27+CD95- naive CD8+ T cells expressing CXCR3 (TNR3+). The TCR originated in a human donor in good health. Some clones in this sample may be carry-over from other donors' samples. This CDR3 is CASSPQEAEYYNYGYTF.